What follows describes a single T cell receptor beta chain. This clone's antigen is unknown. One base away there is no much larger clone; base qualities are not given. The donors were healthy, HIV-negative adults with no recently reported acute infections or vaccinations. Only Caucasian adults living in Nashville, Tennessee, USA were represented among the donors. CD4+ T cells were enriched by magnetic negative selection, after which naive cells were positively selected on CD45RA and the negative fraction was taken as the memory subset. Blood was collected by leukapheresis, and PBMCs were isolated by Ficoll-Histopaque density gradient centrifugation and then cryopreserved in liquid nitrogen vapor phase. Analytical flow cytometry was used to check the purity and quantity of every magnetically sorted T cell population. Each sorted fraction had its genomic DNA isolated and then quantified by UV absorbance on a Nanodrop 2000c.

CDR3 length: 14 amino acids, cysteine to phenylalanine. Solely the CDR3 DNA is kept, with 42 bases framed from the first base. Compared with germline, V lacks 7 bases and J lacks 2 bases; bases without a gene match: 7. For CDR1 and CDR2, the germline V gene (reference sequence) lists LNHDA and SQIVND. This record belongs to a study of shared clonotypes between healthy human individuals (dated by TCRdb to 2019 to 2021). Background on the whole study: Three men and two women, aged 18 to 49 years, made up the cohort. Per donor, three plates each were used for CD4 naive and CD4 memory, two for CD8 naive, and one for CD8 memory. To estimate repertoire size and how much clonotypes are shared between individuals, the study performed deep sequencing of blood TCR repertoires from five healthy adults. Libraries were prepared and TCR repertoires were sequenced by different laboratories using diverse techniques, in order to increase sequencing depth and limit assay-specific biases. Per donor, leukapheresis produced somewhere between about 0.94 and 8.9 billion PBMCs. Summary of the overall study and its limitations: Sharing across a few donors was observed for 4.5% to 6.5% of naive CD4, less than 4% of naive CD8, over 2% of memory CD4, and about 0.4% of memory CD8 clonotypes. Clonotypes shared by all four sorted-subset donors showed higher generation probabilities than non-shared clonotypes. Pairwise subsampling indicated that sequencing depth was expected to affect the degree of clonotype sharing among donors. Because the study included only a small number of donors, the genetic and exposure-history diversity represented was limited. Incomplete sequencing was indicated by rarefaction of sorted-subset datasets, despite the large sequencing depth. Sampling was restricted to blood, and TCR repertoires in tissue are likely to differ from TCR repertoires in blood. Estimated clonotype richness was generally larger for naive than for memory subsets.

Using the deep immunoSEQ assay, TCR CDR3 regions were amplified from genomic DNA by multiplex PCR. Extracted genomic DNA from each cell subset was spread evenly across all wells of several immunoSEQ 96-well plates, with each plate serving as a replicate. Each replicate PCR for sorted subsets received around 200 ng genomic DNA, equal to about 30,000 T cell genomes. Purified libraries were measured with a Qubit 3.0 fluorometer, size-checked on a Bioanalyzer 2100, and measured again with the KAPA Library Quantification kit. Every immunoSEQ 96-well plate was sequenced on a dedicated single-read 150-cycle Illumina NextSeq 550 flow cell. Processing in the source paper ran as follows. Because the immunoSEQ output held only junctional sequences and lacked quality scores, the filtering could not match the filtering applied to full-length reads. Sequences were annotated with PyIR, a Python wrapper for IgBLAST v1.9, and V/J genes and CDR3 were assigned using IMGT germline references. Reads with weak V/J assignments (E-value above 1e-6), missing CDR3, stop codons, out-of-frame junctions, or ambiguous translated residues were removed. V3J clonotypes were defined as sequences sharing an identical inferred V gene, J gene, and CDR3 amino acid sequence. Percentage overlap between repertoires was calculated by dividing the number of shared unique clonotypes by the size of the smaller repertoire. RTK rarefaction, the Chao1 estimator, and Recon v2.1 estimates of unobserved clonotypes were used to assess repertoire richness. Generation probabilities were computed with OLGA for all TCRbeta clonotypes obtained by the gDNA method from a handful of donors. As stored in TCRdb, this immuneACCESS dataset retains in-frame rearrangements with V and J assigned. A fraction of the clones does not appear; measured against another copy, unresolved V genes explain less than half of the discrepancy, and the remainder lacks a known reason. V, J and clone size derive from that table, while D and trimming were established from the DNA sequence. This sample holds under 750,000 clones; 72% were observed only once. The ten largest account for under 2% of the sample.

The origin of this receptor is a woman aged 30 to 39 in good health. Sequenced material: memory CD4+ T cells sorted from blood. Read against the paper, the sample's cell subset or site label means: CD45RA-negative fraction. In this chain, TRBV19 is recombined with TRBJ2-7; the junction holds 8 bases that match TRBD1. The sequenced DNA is TGTGCCAGTACCTTTCGGGACAGGCCCTACGAGCAGTACTTC. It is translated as CASTFRDRPYEQYF.